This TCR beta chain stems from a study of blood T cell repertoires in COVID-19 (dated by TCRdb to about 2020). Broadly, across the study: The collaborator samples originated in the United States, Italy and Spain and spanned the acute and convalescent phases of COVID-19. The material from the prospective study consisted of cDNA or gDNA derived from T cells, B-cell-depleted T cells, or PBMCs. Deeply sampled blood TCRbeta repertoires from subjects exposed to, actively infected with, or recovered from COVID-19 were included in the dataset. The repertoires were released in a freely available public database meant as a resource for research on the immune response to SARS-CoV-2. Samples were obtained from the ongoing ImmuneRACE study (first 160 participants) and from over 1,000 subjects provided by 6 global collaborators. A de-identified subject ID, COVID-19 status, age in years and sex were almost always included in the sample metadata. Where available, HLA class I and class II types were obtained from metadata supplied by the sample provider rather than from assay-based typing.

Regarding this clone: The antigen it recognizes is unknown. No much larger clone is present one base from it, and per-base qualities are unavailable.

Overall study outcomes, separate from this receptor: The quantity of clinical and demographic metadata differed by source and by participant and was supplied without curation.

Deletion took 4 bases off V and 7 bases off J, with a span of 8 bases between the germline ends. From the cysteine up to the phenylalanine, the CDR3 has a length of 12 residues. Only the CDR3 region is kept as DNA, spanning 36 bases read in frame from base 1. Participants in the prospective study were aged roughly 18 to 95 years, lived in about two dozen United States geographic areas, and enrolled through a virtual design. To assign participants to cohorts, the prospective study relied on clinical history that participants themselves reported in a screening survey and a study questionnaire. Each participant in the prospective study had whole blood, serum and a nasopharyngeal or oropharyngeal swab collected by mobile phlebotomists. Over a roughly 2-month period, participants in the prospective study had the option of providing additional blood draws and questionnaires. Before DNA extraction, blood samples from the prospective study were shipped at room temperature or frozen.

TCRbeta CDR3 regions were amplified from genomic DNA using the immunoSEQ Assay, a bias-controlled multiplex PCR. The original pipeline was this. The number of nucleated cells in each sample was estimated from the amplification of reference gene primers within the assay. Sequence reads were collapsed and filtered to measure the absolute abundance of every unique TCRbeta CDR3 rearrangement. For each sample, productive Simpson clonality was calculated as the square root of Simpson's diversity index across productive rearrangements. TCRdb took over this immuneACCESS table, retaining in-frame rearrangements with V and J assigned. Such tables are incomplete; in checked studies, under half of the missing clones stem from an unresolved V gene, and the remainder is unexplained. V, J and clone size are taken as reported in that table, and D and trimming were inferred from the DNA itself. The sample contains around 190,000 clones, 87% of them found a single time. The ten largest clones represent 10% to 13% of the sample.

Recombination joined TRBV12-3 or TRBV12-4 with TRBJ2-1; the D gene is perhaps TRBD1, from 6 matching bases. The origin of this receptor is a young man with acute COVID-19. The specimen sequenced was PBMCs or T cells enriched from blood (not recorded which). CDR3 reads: CASSSRGNEQFF. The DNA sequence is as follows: TGTGCCAGCAGTTCCAGGGGAAATGAGCAGTTCTTC.